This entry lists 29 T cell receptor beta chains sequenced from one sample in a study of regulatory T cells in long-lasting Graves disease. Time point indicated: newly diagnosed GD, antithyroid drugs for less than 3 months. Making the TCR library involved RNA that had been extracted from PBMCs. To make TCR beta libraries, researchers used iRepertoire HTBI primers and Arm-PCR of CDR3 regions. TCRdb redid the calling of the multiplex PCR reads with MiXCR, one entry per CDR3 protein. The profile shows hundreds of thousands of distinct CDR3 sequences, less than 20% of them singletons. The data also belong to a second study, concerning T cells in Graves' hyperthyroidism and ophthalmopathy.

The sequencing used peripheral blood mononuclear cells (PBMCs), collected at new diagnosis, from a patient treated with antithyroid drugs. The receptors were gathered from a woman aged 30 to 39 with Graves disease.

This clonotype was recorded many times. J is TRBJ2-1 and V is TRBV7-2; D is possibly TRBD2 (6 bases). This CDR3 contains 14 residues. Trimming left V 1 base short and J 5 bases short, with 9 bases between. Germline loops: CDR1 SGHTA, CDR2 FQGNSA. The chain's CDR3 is CASSLGEEHNEQFF. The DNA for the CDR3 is TGTGCCAGCAGCTTAGGGGAGGAGCACAATGAGCAGTTCTTC. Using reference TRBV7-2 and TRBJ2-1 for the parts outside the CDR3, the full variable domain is GAGVSQSPSNKVTEKGKDVELRCDPISGHTALYWYRQSLGQGLEFLIYFQGNSAPDKSGLPSDRFSAERTGGSVSTLTIQRTQQEDSAVYLCASSLGEEHNEQFFGPGTRLTVL.

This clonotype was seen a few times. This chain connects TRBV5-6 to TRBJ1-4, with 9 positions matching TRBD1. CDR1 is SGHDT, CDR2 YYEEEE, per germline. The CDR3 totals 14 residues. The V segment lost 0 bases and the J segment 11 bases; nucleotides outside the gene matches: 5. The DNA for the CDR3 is TGTGCCAGCAGCTTGGGGACAGGGGTTGACAAACTGTTTTTT. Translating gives CASSLGTGVDKLFF.

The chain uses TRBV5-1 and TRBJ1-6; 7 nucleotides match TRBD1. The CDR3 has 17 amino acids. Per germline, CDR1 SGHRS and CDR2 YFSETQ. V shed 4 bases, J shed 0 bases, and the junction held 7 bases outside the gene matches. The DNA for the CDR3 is TGCGCCAGCAGCCGACAGGGCCCCAGCTCCTATAATTCACCCCTCCACTTT. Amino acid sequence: CASSRQGPSSYNSPLHF.

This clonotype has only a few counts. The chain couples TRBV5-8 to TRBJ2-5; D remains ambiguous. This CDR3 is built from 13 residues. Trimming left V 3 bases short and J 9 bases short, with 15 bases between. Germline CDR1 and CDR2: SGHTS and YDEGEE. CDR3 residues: CASSSSLVTAQYF. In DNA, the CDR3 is TGTGCCAGCAGCTCGTCGTTGGTTACGGCCCAGTACTTC. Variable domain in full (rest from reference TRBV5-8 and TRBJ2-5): EAGVTQSPTHLIKTRGQQATLRCSPISGHTSVYWYQQALGLGLQFLLWYDEGEERNRGNFPPRFSGRQFPNYSSELNVNALELEDSALYLCASSSSLVTAQYFGPGTRLLVL.

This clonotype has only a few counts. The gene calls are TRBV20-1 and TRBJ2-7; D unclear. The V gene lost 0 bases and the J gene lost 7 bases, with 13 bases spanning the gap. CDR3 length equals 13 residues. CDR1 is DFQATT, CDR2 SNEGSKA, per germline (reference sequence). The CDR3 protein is CSARDIRAGEQYF. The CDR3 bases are TGCAGTGCTAGAGATATTCGGGCAGGTGAGCAGTACTTC.

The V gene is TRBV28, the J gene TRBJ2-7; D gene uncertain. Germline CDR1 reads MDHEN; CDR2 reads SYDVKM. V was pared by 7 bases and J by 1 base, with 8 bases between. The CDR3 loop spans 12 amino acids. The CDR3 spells CASKARSYEQYF. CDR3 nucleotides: TGTGCCAGCAAGGCCAGGTCCTACGAGCAGTACTTC.

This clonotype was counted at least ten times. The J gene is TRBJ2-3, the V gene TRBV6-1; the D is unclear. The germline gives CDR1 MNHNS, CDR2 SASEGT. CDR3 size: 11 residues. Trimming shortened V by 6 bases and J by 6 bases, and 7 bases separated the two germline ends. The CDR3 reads CASRGMDTQYF. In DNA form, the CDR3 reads TGTGCCAGCAGGGGGATGGATACGCAGTATTTT.

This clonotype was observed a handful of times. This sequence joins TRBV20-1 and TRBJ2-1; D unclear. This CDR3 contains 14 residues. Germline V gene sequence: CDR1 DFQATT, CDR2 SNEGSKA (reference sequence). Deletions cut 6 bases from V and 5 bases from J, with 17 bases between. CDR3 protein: CSALLGRVNNEQFF. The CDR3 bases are TGCAGTGCCCTGTTGGGAAGGGTTAACAATGAGCAGTTCTTC.

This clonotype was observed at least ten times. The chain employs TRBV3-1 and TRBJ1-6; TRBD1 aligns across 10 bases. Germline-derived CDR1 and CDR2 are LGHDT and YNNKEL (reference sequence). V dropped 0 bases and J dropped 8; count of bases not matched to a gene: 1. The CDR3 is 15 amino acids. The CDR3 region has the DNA TGTGCCAGCAGCCAAGAGACAGGGGGCGATTCACCCCTCCACTTT. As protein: CASSQETGGDSPLHF.

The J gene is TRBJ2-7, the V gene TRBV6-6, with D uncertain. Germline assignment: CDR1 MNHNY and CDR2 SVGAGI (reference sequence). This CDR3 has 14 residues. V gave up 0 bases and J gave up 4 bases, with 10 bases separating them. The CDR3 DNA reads TGTGCCAGCAGTTACTCGGACGGCCTATACGAGCAGTACTTC. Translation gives CASSYSDGLYEQYF.

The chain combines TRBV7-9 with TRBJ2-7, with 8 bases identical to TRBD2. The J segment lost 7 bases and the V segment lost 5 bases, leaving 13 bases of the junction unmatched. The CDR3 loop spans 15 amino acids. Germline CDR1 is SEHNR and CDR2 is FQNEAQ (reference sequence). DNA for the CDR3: TGTGCCAGCAGCCGGGGGGAAGCGGGAGCTGAGGAGCAGTACTTC. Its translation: CASSRGEAGAEEQYF.

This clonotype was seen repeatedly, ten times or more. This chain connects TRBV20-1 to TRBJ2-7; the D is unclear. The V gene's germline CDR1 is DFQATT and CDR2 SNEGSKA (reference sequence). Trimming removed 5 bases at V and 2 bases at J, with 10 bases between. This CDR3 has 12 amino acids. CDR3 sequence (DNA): TGCAGTGCTTCCTCACTCGCCTACGAGCAGTACTTC. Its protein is CSASSLAYEQYF.

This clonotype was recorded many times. The CDR3 region has the DNA TGCAGTGCGCGTAGAAGTTCCCTGGGGGATACGCAGTATTTT. This sequence encodes CSARRSSLGDTQYF. This sequence joins TRBV20-1 and TRBJ2-3, with D unclear. This CDR3 has 14 residues. V was shortened by 6 bases and J by 6 bases, with 19 bases between the two germline ends. Germline loops: CDR1 DFQATT, CDR2 SNEGSKA (reference sequence).

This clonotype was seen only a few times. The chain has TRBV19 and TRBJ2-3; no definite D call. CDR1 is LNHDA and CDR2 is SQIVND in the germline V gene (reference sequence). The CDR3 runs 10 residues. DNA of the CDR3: TGTGTAAGCCGCACAGATACGCAGTATTTT. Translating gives CVSRTDTQYF.

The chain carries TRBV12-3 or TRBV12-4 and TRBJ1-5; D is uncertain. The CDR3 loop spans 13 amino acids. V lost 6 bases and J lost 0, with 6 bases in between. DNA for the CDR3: TGTGCCAGCAGGTCCGTTAGCAATCAGCCCCAGCATTTT. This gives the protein CASRSVSNQPQHF.

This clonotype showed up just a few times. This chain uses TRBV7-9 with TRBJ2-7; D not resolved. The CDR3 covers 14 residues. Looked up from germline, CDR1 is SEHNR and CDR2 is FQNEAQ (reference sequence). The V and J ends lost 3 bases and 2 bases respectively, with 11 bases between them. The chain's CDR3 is CASSLSSVTYEQYF. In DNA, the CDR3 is TGTGCCAGCAGCTTGTCGAGTGTCACCTACGAGCAGTACTTC.

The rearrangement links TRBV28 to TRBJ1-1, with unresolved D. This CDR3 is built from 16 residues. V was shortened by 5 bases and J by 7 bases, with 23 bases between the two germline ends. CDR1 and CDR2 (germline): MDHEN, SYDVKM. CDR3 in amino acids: CASSPPWGAGSLEAFF. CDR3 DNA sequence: TGTGCCAGCAGTCCCCCCTGGGGTGCGGGTTCCCTTGAAGCTTTCTTT.

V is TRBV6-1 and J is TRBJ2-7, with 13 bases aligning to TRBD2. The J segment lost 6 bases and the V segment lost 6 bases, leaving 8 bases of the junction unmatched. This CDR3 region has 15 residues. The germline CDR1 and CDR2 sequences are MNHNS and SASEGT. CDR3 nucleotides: TGTGCCAGCAGCTCCGGACTAGCGGGAGTTGGCGAGCAGTACTTC. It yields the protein CASSSGLAGVGEQYF.

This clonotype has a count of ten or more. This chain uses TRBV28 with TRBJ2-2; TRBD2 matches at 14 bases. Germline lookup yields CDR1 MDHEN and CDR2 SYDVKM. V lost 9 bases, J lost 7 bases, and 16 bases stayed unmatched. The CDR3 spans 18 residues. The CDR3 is CASSNDLTSGGGSGELFF. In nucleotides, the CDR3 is TGTGCCAGTTCGAATGACCTGACTAGCGGGGGGGGGAGCGGGGAGCTGTTTTTT.

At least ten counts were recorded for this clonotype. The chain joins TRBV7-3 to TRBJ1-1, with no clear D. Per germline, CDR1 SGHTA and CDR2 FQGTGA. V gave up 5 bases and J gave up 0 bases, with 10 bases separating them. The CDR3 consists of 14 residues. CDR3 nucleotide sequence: TGTGCCAGCAGCCGTGACGGAATGAACACTGAAGCTTTCTTT. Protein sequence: CASSRDGMNTEAFF. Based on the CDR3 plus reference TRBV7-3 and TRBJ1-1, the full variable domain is GAGVSQTPSNKVTEKGKYVELRCDPISGHTALYWYRQSLGQGPEFLIYFQGTGAADDSGLPNDRFFAVRPEGSVSTLKIQRTERGDSAVYLCASSRDGMNTEAFFGQGTRLTVV.

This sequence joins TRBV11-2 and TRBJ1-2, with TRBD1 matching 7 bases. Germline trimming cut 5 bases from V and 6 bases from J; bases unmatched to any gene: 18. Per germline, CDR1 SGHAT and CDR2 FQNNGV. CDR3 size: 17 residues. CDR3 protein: CASSLAFINRGGNGYTF. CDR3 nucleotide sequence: TGTGCCAGCAGCCTTGCATTTATAAACAGGGGAGGGAATGGCTACACCTTC.

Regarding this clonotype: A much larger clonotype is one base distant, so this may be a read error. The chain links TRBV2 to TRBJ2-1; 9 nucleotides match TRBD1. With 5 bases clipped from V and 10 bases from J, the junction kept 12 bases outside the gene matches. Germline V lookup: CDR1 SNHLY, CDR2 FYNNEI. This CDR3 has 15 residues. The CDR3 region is CASSTGTGPNYEQFF. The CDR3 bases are TGTGCCAGCAGTACCGGGACAGGGCCTAACTACGAGCAGTTCTTC.

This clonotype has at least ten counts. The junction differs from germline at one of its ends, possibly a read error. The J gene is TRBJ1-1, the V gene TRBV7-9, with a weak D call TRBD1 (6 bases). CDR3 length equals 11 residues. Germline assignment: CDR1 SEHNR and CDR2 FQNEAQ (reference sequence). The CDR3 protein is CASSLARDTAF. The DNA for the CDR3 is TGTGCCAGCAGCTTAGCGCGGGACACCGCGTTT.

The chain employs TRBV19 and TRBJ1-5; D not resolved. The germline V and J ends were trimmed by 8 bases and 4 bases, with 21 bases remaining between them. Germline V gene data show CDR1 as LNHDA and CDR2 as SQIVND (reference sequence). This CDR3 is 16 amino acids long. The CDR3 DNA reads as TGTGCCAGTTTAAGGTCAGGAGCAGGCCCAAATCAGCCCCAGCATTTT. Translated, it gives CASLRSGAGPNQPQHF.

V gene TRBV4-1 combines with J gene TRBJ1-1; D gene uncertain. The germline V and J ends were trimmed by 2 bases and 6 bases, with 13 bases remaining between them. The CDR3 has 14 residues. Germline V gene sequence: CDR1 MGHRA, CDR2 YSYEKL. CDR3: CASSQLRVWAEAFF. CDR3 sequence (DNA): TGCGCCAGCAGCCAATTGAGGGTCTGGGCTGAAGCTTTCTTT.

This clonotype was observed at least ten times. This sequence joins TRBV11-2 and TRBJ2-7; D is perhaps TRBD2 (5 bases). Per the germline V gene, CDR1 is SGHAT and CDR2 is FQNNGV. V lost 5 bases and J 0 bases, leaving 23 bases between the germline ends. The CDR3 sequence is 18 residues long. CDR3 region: CASSPLPRGSYRSYEQYF. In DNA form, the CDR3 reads TGTGCCAGCAGCCCCCTCCCCCGCGGGTCTTATCGCTCCTACGAGCAGTACTTC.

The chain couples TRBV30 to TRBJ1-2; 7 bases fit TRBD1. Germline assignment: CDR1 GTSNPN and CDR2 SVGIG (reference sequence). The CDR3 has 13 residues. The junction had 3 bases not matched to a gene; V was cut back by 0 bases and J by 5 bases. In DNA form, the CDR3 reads TGTGCCTGGAGTGTTCCAGGGGGGTATGGCTACACCTTC. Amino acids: CAWSVPGGYGYTF.

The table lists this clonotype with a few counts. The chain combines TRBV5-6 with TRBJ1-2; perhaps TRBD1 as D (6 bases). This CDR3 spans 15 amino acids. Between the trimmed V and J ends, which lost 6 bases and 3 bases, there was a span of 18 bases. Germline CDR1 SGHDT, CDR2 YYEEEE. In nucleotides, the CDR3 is TGTGCCAGCACAATTTCCCCAGGGGCGGACTATGGCTACACCTTC. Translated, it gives CASTISPGADYGYTF. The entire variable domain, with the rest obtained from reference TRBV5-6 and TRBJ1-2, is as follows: DAGVTQSPTHLIKTRGQQVTLRCSPKSGHDTVSWYQQALGQGPQFIFQYYEEEERQRGNFPDRFSGHQFPNYSSELNVNALLLGDSALYLCASTISPGADYGYTFGSGTRLTVV.

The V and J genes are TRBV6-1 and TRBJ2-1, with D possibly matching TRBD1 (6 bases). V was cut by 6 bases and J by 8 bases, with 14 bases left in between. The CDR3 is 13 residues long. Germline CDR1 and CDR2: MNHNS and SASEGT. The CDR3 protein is CASRFSGQYEQFF. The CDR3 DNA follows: TGTGCCAGCAGATTCTCCGGACAGTATGAGCAGTTCTTC.